This record looks at one T cell receptor (beta chain) sequence and its context. Patients with autoimmune history or systemic immunosuppression were excluded. Patients had blood sampled at baseline and again on cycle 4 day 1 and cycle 7 day 1. These data originate in a study of OX40 agonist ivuxolimab in advanced cancers. Only in-frame clones appear in the TCRdb table, and some are missing; sequencing was by immunoSEQ multiplex PCR. The sample has around 34,000 clones, 81% seen once; the top ten hold around 1.5%. This TCR came from an adult with an advanced solid tumor such as melanoma, head and neck, liver or kidney cancer. Source: CD4+ or CD8+ T cells sorted from blood, taken in a trial of the OX40 agonist ivuxolimab.

Here the CDR3 DNA reads TGTGCCAGCAGCGTAGGCGGAAACCAAAACTACAATGAGCAGTTCTTC. It yields the protein CASSVGGNQNYNEQFF. The V and J genes are TRBV9 and TRBJ2-1; unclear D gene. Germline V gene lookup returns CDR1 SGDLS and CDR2 YYNGEE. The CDR3 runs 16 residues. The germline V and J ends were trimmed by 0 bases and 3 bases, with 13 bases remaining between them. Filled out from reference TRBV9 and TRBJ2-1, the complete variable domain reads DSGVTQTPKHLITATGQRVTLRCSPRSGDLSVYWYQQSLDQGLQFLIQYYNGEERAKGNILERFSAQQFPDLHSELNLSSLELGDSALYFCASSVGGNQNYNEQFFGPGTRLTVL.